A single sample gave rise to the 4 T cell receptor beta chains below, sequenced in a study of blood T cell repertoires in COVID-19. Some clones are missing from TCRdb's copy, which holds only in-frame ones; the method was immunoSEQ multiplex PCR. The table has hundreds of thousands of clones, more than 75% seen once. Sequenced sample: peripheral blood. These receptor sequences come from a woman aged 40 to 50 who had recovered from COVID-19.

The chain recombines TRBV30 with TRBJ1-1, with unresolved D. The CDR3 extends over 10 amino acids. V was shortened by 6 bases and J by 8 bases, with 10 bases between the two germline ends. Germline CDR1 is GTSNPN and CDR2 is SVGIG (reference sequence). CDR3 sequence: CACFWAEAFF. CDR3 nucleotide sequence: TGTGCCTGTTTCTGGGCCGAAGCTTTCTTT.

The CDR3 region has the DNA TGCAGCGCCCAGGAGGGGACAGGGGGCCTGGGCTACACCTTC. It translates to CSAQEGTGGLGYTF. The chain links TRBV29-1 to TRBJ1-2; 12 bases map to TRBD1. The CDR3 consists of 14 residues. From germline, CDR1 is SQVTM and CDR2 ANQGSEA. Trimming removed 7 bases from V and 8 bases from J; junction bases left unmatched: 11.

The chain uses TRBV29-1 and TRBJ2-1, with 13 bases fitting TRBD2. The CDR3 loop spans 13 amino acids. The J segment lost 6 bases and the V segment lost 6 bases, leaving 2 bases of the junction unmatched. Germline assignment: CDR1 SQVTM and CDR2 ANQGSEA. For the CDR3, the DNA is TGCAGCGTACGGACTAGCGGGAGCAATGAGCAGTTCTTC. It specifies CSVRTSGSNEQFF.

J is TRBJ2-5 and V is TRBV5-1; possibly TRBD2 for D (6 bases). This CDR3 has 16 residues. The ends were cut back, 3 bases at V and 1 base at J, with 16 bases in the middle. CDR1 is SGHRS and CDR2 is YFSETQ in the germline V gene. In DNA, the CDR3 is TGCGCCAGCAGCTCTGGGGCAGCTAGCGTCCAAGAGACCCAGTACTTC. Residues: CASSSGAASVQETQYF. Supplemented by reference TRBV5-1 and TRBJ2-5, the full variable domain reads KAGVTQTPRYLIKTRGQQVTLSCSPISGHRSVSWYQQTPGQGLQFLFEYFSETQRNKGNFPGRFSGRQFSNSRSEMNVSTLELGDSALYLCASSSGAASVQETQYFGPGTRLLVL.